This is a list of T cell receptor beta chains from one sample in a study of T cell responses to AZD1222 COVID-19 vaccine. Sequenced by immunoSEQ multiplex PCR; TCRdb stores in-frame clones only, minus some. The sample contains approximately 100,000 clones, nearly 90% of which appear only once. The starting material was peripheral blood, obtained 28 days after the second AZD1222 dose. The receptors were gathered from an adult who received the AZD1222 COVID-19 vaccine. Each CDR3 is given with its conserved first and last residue. A D gene is named only where the DNA matches it firmly. Rows give clone size only sometimes, using once, few, many, or a class for an expanded clone.

clone_size	v_call	d_call	j_call	cdr3_length	cdr3_aa	cdr3_nt
.	TRBV19	.	TRBJ2-7	15	CASSDRGLNRYEQYF	TGTGCCAGTAGTGACCGGGGCCTGAACCGATACGAGCAGTACTTC
.	TRBV28	.	TRBJ1-2	17	CASRQPLGQHIGYGYTF	TGTGCCAGCAGACAGCCCCTAGGACAGCACATAGGGTATGGCTACACCTTC
.	TRBV7-9	TRBD1	TRBJ2-6	16	CASSLAGTAGANVLTF	TGTGCCAGCAGCTTGGCTGGGACAGCTGGGGCCAACGTCCTGACTTTC
.	TRBV3-1/TRBV3-2	.	TRBJ1-3	14	CASSLNFRGNTIYF	TGTGCCAGCAGCCTCAACTTTCGTGGAAACACCATATATTTT
.	TRBV5-4	.	TRBJ2-4	14	CASSIPGAKNIQYF	TGTGCCAGCAGCATTCCGGGTGCTAAAAACATTCAGTACTTC
few	TRBV7-9	.	TRBJ1-2	12	CASSREDYGYTF	TGTGCCAGCAGCAGGGAGGACTATGGCTACACCTTC
.	TRBV5-1	.	TRBJ1-6	15	CASSLDAGSNSPLHF	TGCGCCAGCAGCTTGGATGCAGGAAGCAATTCACCCCTCCACTTT
few	TRBV7-6	.	TRBJ2-2	16	CASSSLPGQNTGELFF	TGTGCCAGCAGCTCACTCCCGGGACAGAACACCGGGGAGCTGTTTTTT
.	TRBV2	TRBD1	TRBJ1-1	14	CASSDRGFGTEAFF	TGTGCCAGCAGTGACAGGGGGTTCGGCACTGAAGCTTTCTTT
.	TRBV7-9	.	TRBJ2-7	13	CASSLVAGNEQYF	TGTGCCAGCAGCTTAGTAGCCGGGAACGAGCAGTACTTC
.	TRBV9	.	TRBJ2-3	14	CASSVGLSTDTQYF	TGTGCCAGCAGCGTCGGCTTGTCCACAGATACGCAGTATTTT
.	TRBV6-1	.	TRBJ1-2	15	CASSEFPSRGGGYTF	TGTGCCAGCAGTGAATTCCCCTCCCGAGGAGGTGGCTACACCTTC
.	TRBV7-6	TRBD1	TRBJ2-2	16	CASSVTGQANTGELFF	TGTGCCAGCAGCGTAACGGGACAGGCGAACACCGGGGAGCTGTTTTTT
.	TRBV27	TRBD2	TRBJ2-1	14	CASRRLAGGYEQFF	TGTGCCAGCAGGCGACTAGCGGGAGGCTATGAGCAGTTCTTC
.	TRBV6-5	.	TRBJ1-2	14	CASSYSQGPPGYTF	TGTGCCAGCAGTTACTCCCAGGGGCCCCCTGGCTACACCTTC
.	TRBV29-1	.	TRBJ1-1	13	CSVRDNMNTEAFF	TGCAGCGTCCGGGACAACATGAACACTGAAGCTTTCTTT
.	TRBV7-8	.	TRBJ2-3	15	CASSLSIGVADTQYF	TGTGCCAGCAGCTTATCGATAGGGGTTGCGGATACGCAGTATTTT
.	TRBV3-1/TRBV3-2	.	TRBJ1-3	12	CASSQDGIIHFF	TGTGCCAGCAGCCAAGATGGAATTATTCACTTTTTT
.	TRBV7-8	TRBD2	TRBJ2-1	16	CASSLEPGLAGSEQFF	TGTGCCAGCAGCTTAGAGCCGGGACTAGCGGGATCTGAGCAGTTCTTC
.	TRBV11-1	TRBD1	TRBJ2-2	14	CASSRRQGAGELFF	TGTGCCAGCAGCAGGCGACAGGGGGCCGGGGAGCTGTTTTTT
.	TRBV6-2/TRBV6-3	.	TRBJ2-5	15	CASSYSRNPAGTQYF	TGTGCCAGCAGTTACTCACGGAATCCAGCGGGGACCCAGTACTTC
.	TRBV29-1	.	TRBJ2-5	13	CSVELDRRGTQYF	TGCAGCGTTGAGCTGGACAGAAGAGGGACCCAGTACTTC
.	TRBV10-3	TRBD1	TRBJ1-4	15	CAISAGTATNEKLFF	TGTGCCATCAGTGCCGGGACAGCAACTAATGAAAAACTGTTTTTT
once	TRBV5-1	TRBD2	TRBJ2-1	15	CASSPLAGGTIEQFF	TGCGCCAGCAGCCCCCTAGCGGGAGGTACGATTGAGCAGTTCTTC
.	TRBV4-2	TRBD2	TRBJ2-1	20	CASSQVGLAGGPNSYNEQFF	TGTGCCAGCAGCCAAGTGGGGCTAGCGGGAGGGCCGAACTCCTACAATGAGCAGTTCTTC
.	TRBV6-1	TRBD1	TRBJ2-2	17	CASTEAFRGNWDGELFF	TGTGCCAGCACCGAAGCTTTCAGGGGGAATTGGGACGGGGAGCTGTTTTTT
.	TRBV10-3	.	TRBJ1-1	12	CAISVGGEVAFF	TGTGCCATCAGTGTGGGGGGCGAGGTAGCTTTCTTT
.	TRBV28	TRBD1	TRBJ1-4	14	CASSDQGEHEKLFF	TGTGCCAGCAGTGACCAGGGGGAACATGAAAAACTGTTTTTT
.	TRBV24-1	.	TRBJ1-4	13	CATRKTGDEKLFF	TGTGCCACCAGAAAAACAGGAGATGAAAAACTGTTTTTT
.	TRBV28	.	TRBJ1-4	13	CASSFIGHEKLFF	TGTGCCAGCAGTTTTATCGGGCATGAAAAACTGTTTTTT
.	TRBV7-9	TRBD1	TRBJ2-2	18	CASSLDRGTYLNTGELFF	TGTGCCAGCAGCTTAGACAGGGGCACATACCTGAACACCGGGGAGCTGTTTTTT
.	TRBV11-2	.	TRBJ1-5	14	CASSLPGLGQPQHF	TGTGCCAGCAGCTTGCCAGGGCTAGGACAGCCCCAGCATTTT
few	TRBV2	.	TRBJ1-2	13	CASSGSGYGGYTF	TGTGCCAGCAGTGGGTCAGGCTATGGAGGCTACACCTTC
.	TRBV6-1	.	TRBJ1-4	15	CASSDVGALGGKLFF	TGTGCCAGCAGTGACGTAGGAGCCTTGGGCGGAAAACTGTTTTTT
.	TRBV3-1/TRBV3-2	.	TRBJ2-7	13	CASSQATPYEQYF	TGTGCCAGCAGCCAAGCGACCCCCTACGAGCAGTACTTC
.	TRBV6-5	TRBD1	TRBJ1-6	14	CASRLDRGHPPLHF	TGTGCCAGCAGATTGGACAGGGGCCATCCACCCCTCCACTTT
.	TRBV6-5	.	TRBJ1-6	16	CASSYSKTGDNSPLHF	TGTGCCAGCAGTTACTCAAAGACAGGAGATAATTCACCCCTCCACTTT
.	TRBV7-2	.	TRBJ1-6	12	CASSFRGSPLHF	TGTGCCAGCAGCTTTCGTGGTTCACCCCTCCACTTT
.	TRBV5-1	.	TRBJ1-3	14	CASSLHSSGNTIYF	TGCGCCAGCAGCCTACATAGCTCTGGAAACACCATATATTTT
.	TRBV6-2/TRBV6-3	.	TRBJ1-1	13	CASSYKGNTEAFF	TGTGCCAGCAGTTATAAGGGGAACACTGAAGCTTTCTTT
.	TRBV28	TRBD2	TRBJ2-3	19	CASSNILAGGISSTDTQYF	TGTGCCAGCAGTAATATTCTAGCGGGAGGCATATCTAGCACAGATACGCAGTATTTT
.	TRBV18	.	TRBJ1-4	13	CASSPALNEKLFF	TGTGCCAGCTCACCGGCCCTAAATGAAAAACTGTTTTTT
.	TRBV14	.	TRBJ2-2	16	CASSRNQGRSAGELFF	TGTGCCAGCAGCAGAAACCAGGGGCGAAGTGCCGGGGAGCTGTTTTTT
.	TRBV18	.	TRBJ2-3	13	CASSPLAVDTQYF	TGTGCCAGCTCACCTCTTGCCGTAGATACGCAGTATTTT